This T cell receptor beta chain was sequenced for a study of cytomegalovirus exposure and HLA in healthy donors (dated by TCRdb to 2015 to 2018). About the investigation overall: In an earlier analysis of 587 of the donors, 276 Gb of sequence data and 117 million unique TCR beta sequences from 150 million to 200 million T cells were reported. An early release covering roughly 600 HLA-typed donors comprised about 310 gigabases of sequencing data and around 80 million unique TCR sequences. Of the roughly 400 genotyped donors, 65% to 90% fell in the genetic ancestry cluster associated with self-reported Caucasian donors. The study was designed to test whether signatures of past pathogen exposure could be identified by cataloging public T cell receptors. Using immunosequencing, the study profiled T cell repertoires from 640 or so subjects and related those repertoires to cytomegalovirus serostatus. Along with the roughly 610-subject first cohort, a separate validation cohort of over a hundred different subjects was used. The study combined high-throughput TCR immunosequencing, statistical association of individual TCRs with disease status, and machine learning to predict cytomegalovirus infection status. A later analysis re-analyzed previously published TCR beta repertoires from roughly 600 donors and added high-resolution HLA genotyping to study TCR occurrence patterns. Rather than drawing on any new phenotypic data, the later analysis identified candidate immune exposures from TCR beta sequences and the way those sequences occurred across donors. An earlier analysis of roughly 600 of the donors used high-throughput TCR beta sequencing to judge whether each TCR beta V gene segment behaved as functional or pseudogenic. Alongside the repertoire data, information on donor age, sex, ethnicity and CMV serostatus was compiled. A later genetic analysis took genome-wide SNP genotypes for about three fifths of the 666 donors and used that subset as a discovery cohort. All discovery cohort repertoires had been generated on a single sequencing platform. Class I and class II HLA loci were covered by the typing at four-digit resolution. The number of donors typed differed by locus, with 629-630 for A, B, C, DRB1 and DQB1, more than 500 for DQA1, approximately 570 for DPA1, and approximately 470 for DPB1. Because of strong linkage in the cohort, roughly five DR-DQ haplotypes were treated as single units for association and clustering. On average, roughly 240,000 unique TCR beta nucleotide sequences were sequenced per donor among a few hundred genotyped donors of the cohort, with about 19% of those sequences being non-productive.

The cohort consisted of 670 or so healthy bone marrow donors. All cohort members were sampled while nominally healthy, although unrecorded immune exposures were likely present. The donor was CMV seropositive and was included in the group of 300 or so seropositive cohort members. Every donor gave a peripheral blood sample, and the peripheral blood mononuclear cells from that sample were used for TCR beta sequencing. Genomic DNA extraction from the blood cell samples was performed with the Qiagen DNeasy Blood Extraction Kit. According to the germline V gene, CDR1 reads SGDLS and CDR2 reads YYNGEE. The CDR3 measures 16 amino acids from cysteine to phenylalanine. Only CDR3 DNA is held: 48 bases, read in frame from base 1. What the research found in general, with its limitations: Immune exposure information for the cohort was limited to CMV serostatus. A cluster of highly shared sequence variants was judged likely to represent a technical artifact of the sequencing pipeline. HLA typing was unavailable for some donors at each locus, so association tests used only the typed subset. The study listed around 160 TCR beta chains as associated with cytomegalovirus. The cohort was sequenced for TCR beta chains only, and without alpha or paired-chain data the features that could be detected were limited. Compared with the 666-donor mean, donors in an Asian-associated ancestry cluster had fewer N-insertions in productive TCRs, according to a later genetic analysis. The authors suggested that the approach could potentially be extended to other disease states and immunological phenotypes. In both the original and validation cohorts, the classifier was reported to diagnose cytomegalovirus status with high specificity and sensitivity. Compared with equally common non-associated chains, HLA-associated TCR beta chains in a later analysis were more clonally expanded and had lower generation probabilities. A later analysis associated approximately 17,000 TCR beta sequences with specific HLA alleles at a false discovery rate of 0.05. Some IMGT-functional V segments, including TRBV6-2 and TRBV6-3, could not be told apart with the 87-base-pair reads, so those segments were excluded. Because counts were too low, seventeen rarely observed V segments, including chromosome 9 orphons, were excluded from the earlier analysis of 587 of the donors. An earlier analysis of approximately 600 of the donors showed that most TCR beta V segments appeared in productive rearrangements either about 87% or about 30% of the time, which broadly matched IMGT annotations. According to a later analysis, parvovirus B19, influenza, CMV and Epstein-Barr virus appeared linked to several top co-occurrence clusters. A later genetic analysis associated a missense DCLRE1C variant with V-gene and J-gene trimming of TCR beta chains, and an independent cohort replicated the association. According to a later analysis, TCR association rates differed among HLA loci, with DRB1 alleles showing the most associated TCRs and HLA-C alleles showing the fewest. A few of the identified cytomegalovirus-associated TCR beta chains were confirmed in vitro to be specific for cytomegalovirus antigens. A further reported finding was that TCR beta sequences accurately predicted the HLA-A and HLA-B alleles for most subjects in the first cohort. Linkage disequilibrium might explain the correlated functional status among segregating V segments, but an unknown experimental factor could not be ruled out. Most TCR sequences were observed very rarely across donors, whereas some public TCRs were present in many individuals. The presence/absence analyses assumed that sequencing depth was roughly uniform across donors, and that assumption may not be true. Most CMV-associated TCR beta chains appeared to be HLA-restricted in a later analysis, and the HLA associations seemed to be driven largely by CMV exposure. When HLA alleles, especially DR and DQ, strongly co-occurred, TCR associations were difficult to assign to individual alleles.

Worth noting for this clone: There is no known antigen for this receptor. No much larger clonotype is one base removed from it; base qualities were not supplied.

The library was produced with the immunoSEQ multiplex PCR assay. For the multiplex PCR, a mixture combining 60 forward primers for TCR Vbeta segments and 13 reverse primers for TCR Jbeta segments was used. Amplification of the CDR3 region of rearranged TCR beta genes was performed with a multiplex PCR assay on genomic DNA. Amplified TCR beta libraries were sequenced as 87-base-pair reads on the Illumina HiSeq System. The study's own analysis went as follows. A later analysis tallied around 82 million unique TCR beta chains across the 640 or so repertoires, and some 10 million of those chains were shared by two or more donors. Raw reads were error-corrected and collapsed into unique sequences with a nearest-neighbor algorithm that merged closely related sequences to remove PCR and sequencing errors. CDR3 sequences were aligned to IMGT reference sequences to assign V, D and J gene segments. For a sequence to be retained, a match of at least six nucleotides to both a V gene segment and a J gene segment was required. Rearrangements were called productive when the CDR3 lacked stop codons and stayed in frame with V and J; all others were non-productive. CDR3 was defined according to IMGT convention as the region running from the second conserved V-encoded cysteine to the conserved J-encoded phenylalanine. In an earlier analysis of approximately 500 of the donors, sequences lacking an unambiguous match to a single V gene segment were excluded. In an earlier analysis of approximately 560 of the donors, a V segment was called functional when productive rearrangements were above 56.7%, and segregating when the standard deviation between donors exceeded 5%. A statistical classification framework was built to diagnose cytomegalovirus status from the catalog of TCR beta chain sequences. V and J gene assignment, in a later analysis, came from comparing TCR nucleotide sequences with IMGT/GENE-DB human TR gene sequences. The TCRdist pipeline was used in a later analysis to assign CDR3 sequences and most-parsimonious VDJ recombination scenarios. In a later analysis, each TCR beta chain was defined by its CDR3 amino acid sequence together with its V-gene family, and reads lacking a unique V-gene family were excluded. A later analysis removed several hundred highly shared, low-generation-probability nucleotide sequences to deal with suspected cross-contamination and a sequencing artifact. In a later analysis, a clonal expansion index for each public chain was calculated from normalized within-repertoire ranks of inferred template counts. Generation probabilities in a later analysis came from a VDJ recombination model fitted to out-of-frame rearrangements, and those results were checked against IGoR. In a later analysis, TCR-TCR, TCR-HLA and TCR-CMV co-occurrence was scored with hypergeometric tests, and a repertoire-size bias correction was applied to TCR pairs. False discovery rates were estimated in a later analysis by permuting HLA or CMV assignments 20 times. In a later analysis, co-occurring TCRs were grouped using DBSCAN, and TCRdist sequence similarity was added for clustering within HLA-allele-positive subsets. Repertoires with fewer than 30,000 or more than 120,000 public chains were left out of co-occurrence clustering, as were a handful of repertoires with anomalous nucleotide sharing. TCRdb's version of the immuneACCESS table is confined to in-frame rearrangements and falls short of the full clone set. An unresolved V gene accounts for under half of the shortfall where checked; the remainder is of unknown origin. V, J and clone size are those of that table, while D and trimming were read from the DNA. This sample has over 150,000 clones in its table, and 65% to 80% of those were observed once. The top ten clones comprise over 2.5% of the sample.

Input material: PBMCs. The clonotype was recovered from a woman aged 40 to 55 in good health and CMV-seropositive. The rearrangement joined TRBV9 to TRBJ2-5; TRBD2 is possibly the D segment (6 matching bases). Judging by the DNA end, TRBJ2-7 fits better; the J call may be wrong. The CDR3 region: CASSVGLGDSPYEQYF. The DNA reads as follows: TGTGCCAGCAGCGTAGGGCTAGGGGACTCCCCCTACGAGCAGTACTTC.